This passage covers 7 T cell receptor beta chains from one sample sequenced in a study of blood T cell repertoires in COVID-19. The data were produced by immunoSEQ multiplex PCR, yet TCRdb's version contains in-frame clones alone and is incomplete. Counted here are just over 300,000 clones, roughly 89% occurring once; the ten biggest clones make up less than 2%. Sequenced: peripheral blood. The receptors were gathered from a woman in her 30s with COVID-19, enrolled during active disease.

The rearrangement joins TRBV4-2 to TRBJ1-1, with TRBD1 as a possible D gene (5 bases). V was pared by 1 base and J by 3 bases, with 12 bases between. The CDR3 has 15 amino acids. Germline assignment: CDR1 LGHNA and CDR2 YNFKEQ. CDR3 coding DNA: TGTGCCAGCAGCCAAGGGGCCTCGGGGGACACTGAAGCTTTCTTT. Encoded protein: CASSQGASGDTEAFF.

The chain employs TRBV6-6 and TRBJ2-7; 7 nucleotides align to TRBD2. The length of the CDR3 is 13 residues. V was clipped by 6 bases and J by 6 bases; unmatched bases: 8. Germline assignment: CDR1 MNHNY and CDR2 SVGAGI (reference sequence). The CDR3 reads CASSWEGFREQYV. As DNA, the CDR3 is TGTGCCAGCAGCTGGGAGGGGTTCCGCGAGCAGTACGTC.

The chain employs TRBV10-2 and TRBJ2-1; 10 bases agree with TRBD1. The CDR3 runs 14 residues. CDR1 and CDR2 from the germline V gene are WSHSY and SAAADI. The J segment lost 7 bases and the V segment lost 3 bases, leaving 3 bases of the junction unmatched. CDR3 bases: TGCGCCAGCAGTGATTGGACAGGGGGAAATGAGCAGTTCTTC. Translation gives CASSDWTGGNEQFF.

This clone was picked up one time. CDR3 in amino acids: CASTEGEQTYEQYV. CDR3 bases: TGTGCCAGCACGGAGGGAGAACAAACGTACGAGCAGTACGTC. V and J are TRBV2 and TRBJ2-7; D possibly corresponds to TRBD2 (6 bases). This CDR3 region has 14 residues. Looked up from germline, CDR1 is SNHLY and CDR2 is FYNNEI. V was shortened by 7 bases and J by 4 bases, with 17 bases between the two germline ends.

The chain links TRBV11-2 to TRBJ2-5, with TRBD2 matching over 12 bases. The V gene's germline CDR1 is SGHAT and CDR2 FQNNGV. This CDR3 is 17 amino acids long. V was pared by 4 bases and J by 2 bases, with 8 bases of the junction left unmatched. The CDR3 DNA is TGTGCCAGCAGCTCCCCCCTACTAGCGGGGGGACAAGAGACCCAGTACTTC. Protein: CASSSPLLAGGQETQYF.

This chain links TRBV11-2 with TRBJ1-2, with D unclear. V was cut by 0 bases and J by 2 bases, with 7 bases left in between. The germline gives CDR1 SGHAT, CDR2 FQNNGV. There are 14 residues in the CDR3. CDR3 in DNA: TGTGCCAGCAGCTTAGATGCGGGGAACTATGGCTACACCTTC. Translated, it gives CASSLDAGNYGYTF.

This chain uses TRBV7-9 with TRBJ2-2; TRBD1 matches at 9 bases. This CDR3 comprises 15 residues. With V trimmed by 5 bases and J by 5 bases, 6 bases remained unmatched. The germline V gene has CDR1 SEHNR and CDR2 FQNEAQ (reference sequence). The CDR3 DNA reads TGTGCCAGCAGCACCCACAGGGGGCAGACCGGGGAGCTGTTTTTT. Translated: CASSTHRGQTGELFF.